Listed below are T cell receptor beta chains from one sample, sequenced in a study of PD-1 blockade in classical Hodgkin lymphoma. Data came from immunoSEQ multiplex PCR; TCRdb stores just in-frame clones and leaves some out. The sample consists of roughly 7,300 clones, 78% of them appearing once. Sequenced input: peripheral blood mononuclear cells (PBMCs). The source is a human donor with classical Hodgkin lymphoma. Each CDR3 is given with its conserved first and last residue. D genes are given only for firm matches.

CASRGQDEQFF	TGTGCCAGCAGGGGGCAGGATGAGCAGTTCTTC	TRBV7-9	NA	TRBJ2-1
CASSSDSGANVLTF	TGTGCCAGCTCCTCAGACTCTGGGGCCAACGTCCTGACTTTC	TRBV18	NA	TRBJ2-6
CASSFQAGGSYNEQFF	TGTGCCAGTAGTTTCCAAGCGGGAGGCTCCTACAATGAGCAGTTCTTC	TRBV19	TRBD2	TRBJ2-1
CASSLAAGEVQYF	TGTGCCAGCAGCTTAGCGGCTGGGGAGGTGCAGTATTTT	TRBV7-2	NA	TRBJ2-3
CASSPREPFREQFF	TGTGCCAGCAGTCCCCGGGAGCCCTTCCGGGAGCAGTTCTTC	TRBV25-1	NA	TRBJ2-1
CASSLQGPMTGELFF	TGCGCCAGCAGCTTGCAGGGGCCAATGACCGGGGAGCTGTTTTTT	TRBV5-1	NA	TRBJ2-2
CASTSGWAQGRAFF	TGTGCCAGTACCTCGGGGTGGGCCCAGGGCCGAGCTTTCTTT	TRBV19	NA	TRBJ1-1
CASSLKGSVGANYGYTF	TGTGCCAGCAGCTTAAAAGGCAGTGTGGGAGCTAACTATGGCTACACCTTC	TRBV7-9	NA	TRBJ1-2
CASSQDSGNSYNEQFF	TGTGCCAGCAGCCAAGATAGCGGTAACTCCTACAATGAGCAGTTCTTC	TRBV4-2	NA	TRBJ2-1
CASSPGTGIREQYF	TGTGCCAGTAGTCCCGGGACAGGGATACGCGAGCAGTACTTC	TRBV19	TRBD1	TRBJ2-7
CASSRDRGSGAFF	TGTGCCAGCAGCCGCGACAGGGGATCTGGGGCTTTCTTT	TRBV5-6	TRBD1	TRBJ1-1
CASRPETTSGVYQETQYF	TGTGCAAGTCGCCCCGAGACCACTAGCGGGGTTTACCAAGAGACCCAGTACTTC	TRBV12-2	NA	TRBJ2-5
CASSLGRNTGELFF	TGCGCCAGCAGCTTGGGCAGAAACACCGGGGAGCTGTTTTTT	TRBV5-1	NA	TRBJ2-2
CASSLLMRRDIDTDTQYF	TGTGCCAGCAGCTTGCTCATGCGCAGGGATATTGACACAGATACGCAGTATTTT	TRBV5-6	NA	TRBJ2-3
CASSFRMGETQYF	TGTGCCAGCAGTTTTAGGATGGGGGAGACCCAGTACTTC	TRBV7-3	NA	TRBJ2-5
CASSLERSGGYTGELFF	TGTGCCAGCAGCCTAGAACGTAGCGGTGGGTACACCGGGGAGCTGTTTTTT	TRBV4-2	NA	TRBJ2-2